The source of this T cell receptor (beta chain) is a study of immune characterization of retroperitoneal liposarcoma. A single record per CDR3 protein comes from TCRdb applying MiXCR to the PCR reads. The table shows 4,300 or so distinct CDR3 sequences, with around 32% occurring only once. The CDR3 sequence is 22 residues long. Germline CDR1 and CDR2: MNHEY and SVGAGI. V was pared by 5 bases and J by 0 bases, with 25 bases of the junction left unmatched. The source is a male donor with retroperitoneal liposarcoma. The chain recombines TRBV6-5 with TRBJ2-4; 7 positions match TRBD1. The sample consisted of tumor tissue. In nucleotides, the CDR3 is TGTGCCAGCAGTCATAGTCACCCACAGGGGCACCTTAATACTTTAGCCAAAAACATTCAGTACTTC. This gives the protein CASSHSHPQGHLNTLAKNIQYF.